This TCR beta chain emerged from a study of vaccination effects on CD4 cells after COVID-19. Study in general: Every participant took two doses of the BNT162b2 or mRNA-1273 vaccine.

Antigen-specific CD4+ T cells were first expanded with viral peptide pools by the ViraFEST assay and only then sequenced. Upon completion of 10 days in culture, CD4+ T cells were isolated. Among the vaccine recipients, none had a prior SARS-CoV-2 infection, and nucleocapsid antibodies were negative. Half-medium replacement with IL-2 medium occurred on days 3 and 7. The V end lost 7 bases, the J end lost 4 bases, and 14 bases lay between the germline ends. Looked up from germline, CDR1 is SGHRS and CDR2 is YFSETQ. There are 13 residues in the CDR3. Some clones are missing from TCRdb's copy, which holds only in-frame ones; the method was immunoSEQ multiplex PCR. The profile shows under 30,000 clones, roughly 70% of them singletons. Notes on this clone: The antigen is not known.

The chain has TRBV5-1 and TRBJ1-1; D ambiguous. The source of this sequence is a human donor who received a COVID-19 vaccine. Sequencing was performed on CD4+ T cells from PBMCs cultured with HCoV-NL63 spike peptides, taken before COVID-19 vaccination. CDR3 nucleotide sequence: TGCGCCAGCGGCGAATACGCAGGCACTGAAGCTTTCTTT. Translating it yields CASGEYAGTEAFF.